Each of the 5 T cell receptor beta chains below was sequenced from the same sample in a study of T cells in Graves' hyperthyroidism and ophthalmopathy. RNA transcripts were the template for amplifying TCR beta CDR3 regions. HTBI primers were the set used in a first-round RT-PCR of the TCR CDR3. Via MiXCR, TCRdb re-called the multiplex PCR reads, giving one row per CDR3 protein. The sample includes approximately 740,000 distinct CDR3 sequences, less than 15% of them seen just once. Sequenced material: blood. The receptors come from a woman under 30 with Graves' hyperthyroidism.

This clonotype was found a few times. The chain employs TRBV27 and TRBJ2-5, with D maybe TRBD1 (5 bases). There are 15 residues in the CDR3. CDR1 is MNHEY and CDR2 is SMNVEV in the germline V gene (reference sequence). Between the trimmed V and J ends, which lost 0 bases and 7 bases, there was a span of 15 bases. Here the CDR3 reads CASSLSYQGHGTQYF. CDR3 coding DNA: TGTGCCAGCAGTTTATCTTATCAGGGTCACGGGACCCAGTACTTC.

This clonotype was picked up a small number of times. V is TRBV5-1 and J is TRBJ2-6; possibly TRBD1 for D (6 bases). Germline CDR1 is SGHRS and CDR2 is YFSETQ. This CDR3 spans 19 amino acids. V was trimmed by 3 bases and J by 1 base, leaving 20 bases between them. The CDR3 DNA follows: TGCGCCAGCAGCTGGTACAGGGACCATATCCCTTCTGGGGCCAACGTCCTGACTTTC. The encoded protein is CASSWYRDHIPSGANVLTF.

This clonotype was observed a handful of times. The chain uses TRBV2 and TRBJ2-3; D unresolved. Per germline, CDR1 SNHLY and CDR2 FYNNEI. There are 12 residues in the CDR3. Trimming took off 6 bases at V and 4 bases at J, with 8 bases between the two ends. The CDR3 DNA sequence: TGTGCCAGCAGGAGACTGGCAGATACGCAGTATTTT. Translation: CASRRLADTQYF.

This clonotype was detected many times. The chain is built from TRBV2 and TRBJ2-7; possible D gene TRBD1, 6 bases. The CDR3 loop spans 15 amino acids. The V end lost 6 bases, the J end lost 4 bases, and 19 bases lay between the germline ends. Per germline, CDR1 SNHLY and CDR2 FYNNEI. The CDR3 reads CASRERGSFMYEQYF. The CDR3 DNA is TGTGCCAGCAGGGAAAGGGGGTCGTTTATGTACGAGCAGTACTTC. The full variable domain, with the rest looked up from reference TRBV2 and TRBJ2-7, is EPEVTQTPSHQVTQMGQEVILRCVPISNHLYFYWYRQILGQKVEFLVSFYNNEISEKSEIFDDQFSVERPDGSNFTLKIRSTKLEDSAMYFCASRERGSFMYEQYFGPGTRLTVT.

This clonotype was picked up a small number of times. The genes are TRBV2 and TRBJ1-4, with D possibly TRBD1 on 6 matching bases. V was clipped by 6 bases and J by 6 bases, with 14 bases between them. Germline CDR1 and CDR2: SNHLY and FYNNEI. This CDR3 spans 14 amino acids. DNA of the CDR3: TGTGCCAGCAGACGGGCAGGGGAGGATGAAAAACTGTTTTTT. This codes for CASRRAGEDEKLFF. Variable domain in full (rest from reference TRBV2 and TRBJ1-4): EPEVTQTPSHQVTQMGQEVILRCVPISNHLYFYWYRQILGQKVEFLVSFYNNEISEKSEIFDDQFSVERPDGSNFTLKIRSTKLEDSAMYFCASRRAGEDEKLFFGSGTQLSVL.